This TCR beta chain was sequenced in a study of T cell changes during pregnancy in multiple sclerosis. The assay was immunoSEQ multiplex PCR, and TCRdb's table has in-frame clones only and misses some. The sample has fewer than 70,000 clones; roughly 93% are singletons. Looked up from germline, CDR1 is SGHTA and CDR2 is FQGNSA. The V gene lost 1 base and the J gene lost 0 bases, with 10 bases spanning the gap. This CDR3 has 16 amino acids. The receptor comes from a female donor with multiple sclerosis, enrolled in a pregnancy study. The chain has TRBV7-2 and TRBJ1-5, with D tentatively TRBD1 (5 bases). The sample in question was peripheral blood, obtained in the third trimester of pregnancy. For the CDR3, the DNA is TGTGCCAGCAGCTTAGAAGGGGTTTATAGCAATCAGCCCCAGCATTTT. Translating gives CASSLEGVYSNQPQHF.